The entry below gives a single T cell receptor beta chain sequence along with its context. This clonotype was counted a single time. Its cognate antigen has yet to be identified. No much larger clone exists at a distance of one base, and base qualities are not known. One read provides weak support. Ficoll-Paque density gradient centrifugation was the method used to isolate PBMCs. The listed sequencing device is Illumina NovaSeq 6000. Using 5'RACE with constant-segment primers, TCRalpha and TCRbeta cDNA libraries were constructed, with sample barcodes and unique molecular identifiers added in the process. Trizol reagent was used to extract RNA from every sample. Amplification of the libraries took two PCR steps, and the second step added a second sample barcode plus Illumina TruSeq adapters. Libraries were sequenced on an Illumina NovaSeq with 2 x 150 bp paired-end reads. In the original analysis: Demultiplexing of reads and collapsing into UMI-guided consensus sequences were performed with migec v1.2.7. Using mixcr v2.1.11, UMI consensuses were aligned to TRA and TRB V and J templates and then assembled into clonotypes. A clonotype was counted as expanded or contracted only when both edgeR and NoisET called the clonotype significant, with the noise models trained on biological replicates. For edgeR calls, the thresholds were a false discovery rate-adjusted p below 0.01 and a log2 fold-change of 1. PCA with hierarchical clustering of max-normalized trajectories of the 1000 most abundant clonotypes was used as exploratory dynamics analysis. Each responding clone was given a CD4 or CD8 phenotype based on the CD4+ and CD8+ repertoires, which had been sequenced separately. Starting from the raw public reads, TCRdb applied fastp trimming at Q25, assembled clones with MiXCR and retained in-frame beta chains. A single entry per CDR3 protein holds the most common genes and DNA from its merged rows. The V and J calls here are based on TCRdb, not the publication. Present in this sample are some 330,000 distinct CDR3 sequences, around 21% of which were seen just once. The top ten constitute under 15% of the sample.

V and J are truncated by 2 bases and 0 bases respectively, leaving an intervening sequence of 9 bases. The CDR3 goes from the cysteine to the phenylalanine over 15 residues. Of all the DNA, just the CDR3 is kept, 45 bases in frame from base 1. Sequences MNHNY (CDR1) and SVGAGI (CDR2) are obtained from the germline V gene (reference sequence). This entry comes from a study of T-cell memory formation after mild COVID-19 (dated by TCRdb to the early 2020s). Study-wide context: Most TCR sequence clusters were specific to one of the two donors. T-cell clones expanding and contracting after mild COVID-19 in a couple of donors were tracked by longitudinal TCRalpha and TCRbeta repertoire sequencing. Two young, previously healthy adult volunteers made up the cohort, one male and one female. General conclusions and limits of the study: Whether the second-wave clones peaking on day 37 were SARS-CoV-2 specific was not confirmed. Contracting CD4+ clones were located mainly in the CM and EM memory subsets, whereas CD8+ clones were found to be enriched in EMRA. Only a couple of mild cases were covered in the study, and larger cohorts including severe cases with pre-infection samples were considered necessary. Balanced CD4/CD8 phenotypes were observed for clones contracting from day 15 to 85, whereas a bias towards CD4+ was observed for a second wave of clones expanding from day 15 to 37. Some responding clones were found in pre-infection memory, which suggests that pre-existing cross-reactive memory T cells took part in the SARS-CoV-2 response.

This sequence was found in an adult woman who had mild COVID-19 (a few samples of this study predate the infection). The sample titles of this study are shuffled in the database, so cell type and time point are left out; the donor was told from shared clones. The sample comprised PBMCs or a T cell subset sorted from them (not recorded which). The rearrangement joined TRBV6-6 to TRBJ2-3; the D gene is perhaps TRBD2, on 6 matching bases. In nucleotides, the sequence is TGTGCCAGCAGTTACAGTAGCGGTAGCACAGATACGCAGTATTTT. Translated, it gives CASSYSSGSTDTQYF.